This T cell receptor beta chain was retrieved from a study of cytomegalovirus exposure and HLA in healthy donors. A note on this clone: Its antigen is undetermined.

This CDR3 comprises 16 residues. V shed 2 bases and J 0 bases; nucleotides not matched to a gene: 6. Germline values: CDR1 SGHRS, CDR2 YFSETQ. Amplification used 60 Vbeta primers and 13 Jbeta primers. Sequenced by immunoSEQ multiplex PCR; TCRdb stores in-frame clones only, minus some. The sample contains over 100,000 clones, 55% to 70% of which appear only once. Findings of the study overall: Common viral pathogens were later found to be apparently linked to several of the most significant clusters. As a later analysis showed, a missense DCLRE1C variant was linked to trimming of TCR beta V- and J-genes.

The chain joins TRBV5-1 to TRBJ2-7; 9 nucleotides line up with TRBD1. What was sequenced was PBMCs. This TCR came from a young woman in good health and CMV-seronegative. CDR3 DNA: TGCGCCAGCAGCTTTTCCGGGACAGGGATCTCCTACGAGCAGTACTTC. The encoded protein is CASSFSGTGISYEQYF.